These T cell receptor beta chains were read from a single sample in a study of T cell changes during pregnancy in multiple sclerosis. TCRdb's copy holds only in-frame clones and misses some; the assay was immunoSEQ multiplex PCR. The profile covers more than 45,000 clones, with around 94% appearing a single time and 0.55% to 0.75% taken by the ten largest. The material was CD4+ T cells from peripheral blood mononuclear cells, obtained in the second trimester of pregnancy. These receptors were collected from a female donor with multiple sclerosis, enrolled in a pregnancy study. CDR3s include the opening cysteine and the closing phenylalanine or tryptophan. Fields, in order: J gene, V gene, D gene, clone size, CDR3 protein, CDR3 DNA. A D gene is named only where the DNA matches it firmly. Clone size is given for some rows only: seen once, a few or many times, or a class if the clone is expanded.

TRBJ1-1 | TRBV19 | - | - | CASSFTGLWTEAFF | TGTGCCAGTAGTTTTACAGGGTTGTGGACTGAAGCTTTCTTT
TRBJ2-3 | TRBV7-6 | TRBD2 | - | CASSPALAGGTDTQYF | TGTGCCAGCAGCCCCGCTCTAGCGGGTGGCACAGATACGCAGTATTTT
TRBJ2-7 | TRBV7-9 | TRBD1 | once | CASSLAGTVVYEQYF | TGTGCCAGCAGCTTGGCCGGGACAGTAGTCTACGAGCAGTACTTC
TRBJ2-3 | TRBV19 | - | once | CASSSEGGADTQYF | TGTGCCAGTAGCTCCGAAGGGGGGGCAGATACGCAGTATTTT
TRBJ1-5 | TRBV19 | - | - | CASSISWGEQPQHF | TGTGCCAGTAGTATATCGTGGGGGGAACAGCCCCAGCATTTT
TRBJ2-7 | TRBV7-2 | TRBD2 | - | CASSLGLAGGNEQYF | TGTGCCAGCAGCCTGGGACTAGCGGGGGGGAACGAGCAGTACTTC
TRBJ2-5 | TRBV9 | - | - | CASSVDILAAATQYF | TGTGCCAGCAGCGTAGATATCCTAGCAGCGGCGACCCAGTACTTC
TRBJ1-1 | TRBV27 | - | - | CASSPLGEADTEAFF | TGTGCCAGCAGTCCCCTCGGGGAAGCGGACACTGAAGCTTTCTTT
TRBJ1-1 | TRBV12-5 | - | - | CASGLGGNTEAFF | TGTGCTAGTGGCCTCGGAGGGAACACTGAAGCTTTCTTT
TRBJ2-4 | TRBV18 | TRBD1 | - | CASSPNTGGAGNIQYF | TGTGCCAGCTCACCTAATACAGGGGGCGCAGGGAACATTCAGTACTTC
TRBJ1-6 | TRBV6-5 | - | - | CASSYAGDDSPLHF | TGTGCCAGCAGTTACGCAGGGGATGATTCACCCCTCCACTTT
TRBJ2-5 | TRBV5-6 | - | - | CASSLRTVGETQYF | TGTGCCAGCAGCTTACGGACAGTGGGGGAGACCCAGTACTTC
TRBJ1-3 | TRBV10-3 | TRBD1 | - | CAISEPSTGVPSGNTIYF | TGTGCCATCAGTGAACCTTCGACAGGGGTCCCCTCTGGAAACACCATATATTTT
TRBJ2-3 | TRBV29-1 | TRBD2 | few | CSVEGTSGRGDTQYF | TGCAGCGTTGAAGGGACTAGCGGACGGGGGGATACGCAGTATTTT
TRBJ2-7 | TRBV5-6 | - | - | CASSLAGSSYEQYF | TGTGCCAGCAGCCTTGCTGGGAGCTCCTACGAGCAGTACTTC
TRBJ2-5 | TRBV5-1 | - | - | CASSSGHTLYQETQYF | TGCGCCAGCAGCTCTGGTCACACGCTGTACCAAGAGACCCAGTACTTC
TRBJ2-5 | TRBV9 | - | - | CASSVGPLGETQYF | TGTGCCAGCAGCGTAGGCCCTCTCGGGGAGACCCAGTACTTC
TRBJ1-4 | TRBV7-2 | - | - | CASSLAAGGEKLFF | TGTGCCAGCAGCTTAGCGGCAGGAGGTGAAAAACTGTTTTTT
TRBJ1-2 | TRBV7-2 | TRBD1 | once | CASTLAPGQGKGYGYTF | TGTGCCAGCACCCTAGCACCGGGACAGGGGAAAGGCTATGGCTACACCTTC
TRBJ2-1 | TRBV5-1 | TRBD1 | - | CASRSGGTGVENEQFF | TGCGCCAGCAGGTCGGGAGGGACAGGGGTTGAGAATGAGCAGTTCTTC
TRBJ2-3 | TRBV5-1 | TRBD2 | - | CASSLGTSGADTQYF | TGCGCCAGCAGCTTGGGGACTAGCGGGGCAGATACGCAGTATTTT
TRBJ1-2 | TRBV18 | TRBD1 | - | CASSSGPGGYGYTF | TGTGCCAGCTCCTCGGGGCCAGGGGGCTATGGCTACACCTTC
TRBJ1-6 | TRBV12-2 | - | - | CASRLGQGSSYNSPLHF | TGTGCAAGTCGCTTAGGACAGGGGAGCTCCTATAATTCACCCCTCCACTTT
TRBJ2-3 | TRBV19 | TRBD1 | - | CASSPYDRANTQYF | TGTGCCAGTAGTCCCTATGACAGGGCTAATACGCAGTATTTT
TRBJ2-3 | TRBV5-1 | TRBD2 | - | CASSTQRGGITDTQYF | TGCGCCAGCAGCACCCAGCGGGGGGGTATCACAGATACGCAGTATTTT
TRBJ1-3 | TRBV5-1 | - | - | CASSSTGFGNTIYF | TGCGCCAGCAGTTCTACAGGGTTTGGAAACACCATATATTTT
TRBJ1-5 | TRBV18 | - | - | CASSPQGNQPQHF | TGTGCCAGCTCTCCGCAGGGCAATCAGCCCCAGCATTTT
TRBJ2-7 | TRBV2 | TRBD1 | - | CASRTGGREQYF | TGTGCCAGCAGAACAGGGGGCCGCGAGCAGTACTTC
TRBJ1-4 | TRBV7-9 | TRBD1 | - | CASSLYPGQGSEKLFF | TGTGCCAGCAGCCTTTATCCGGGACAGGGGAGTGAAAAACTGTTTTTT
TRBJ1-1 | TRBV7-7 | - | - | CASSFQLNTEAFF | TGTGCCAGCAGCTTCCAGTTGAACACTGAAGCTTTCTTT
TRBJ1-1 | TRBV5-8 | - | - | CASSLAFGGRAFF | TGTGCCAGCAGCTTGGCCTTCGGGGGAAGAGCTTTCTTT
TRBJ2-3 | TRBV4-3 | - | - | CASSQDLGGPITDTQYF | TGCGCCAGCAGCCAAGATCTTGGGGGCCCGATCACAGATACGCAGTATTTT
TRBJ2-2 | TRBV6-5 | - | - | CASSYLSDYTGELFF | TGTGCCAGCAGTTACCTATCGGACTACACCGGGGAGCTGTTTTTT
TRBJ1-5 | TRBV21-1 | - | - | CASSPSPPVLLYQPQHF | TGTGCCAGCAGCCCCTCCCCTCCGGTCCTACTTTATCAGCCCCAGCATTTT
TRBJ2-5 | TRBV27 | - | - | CASSLGRGSQETQYF | TGTGCCAGCAGTCTGGGCAGGGGATCTCAAGAGACCCAGTACTTC
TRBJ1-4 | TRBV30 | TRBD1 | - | CAWSLGTGSFWEKLFF | TGTGCCTGGAGTCTCGGGACAGGGAGTTTTTGGGAAAAACTGTTTTTT
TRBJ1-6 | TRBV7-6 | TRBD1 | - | CASSPGTGGSSYNSPLHF | TGTGCCAGCAGCCCAGGGACAGGGGGTTCGTCCTATAATTCACCCCTCCACTTT
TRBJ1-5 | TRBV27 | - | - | CASSLTYNQPQHF | TGTGCCAGCAGTTTAACTTACAATCAGCCCCAGCATTTT
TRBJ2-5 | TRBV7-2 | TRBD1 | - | CASSSSDRGRETQYF | TGTGCCAGCAGCTCCTCGGACAGGGGGAGAGAGACCCAGTACTTC
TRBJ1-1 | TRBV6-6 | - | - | CARTRGKAFGDTEAFF | TGTGCCAGAACGCGGGGGAAGGCGTTCGGGGACACTGAAGCTTTCTTT
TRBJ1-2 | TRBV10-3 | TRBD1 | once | CAANRGRGYTF | TGTGCCGCAAACAGGGGGCGCGGCTACACCTTC
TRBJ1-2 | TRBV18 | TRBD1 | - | CASSSRGTGGSYTF | TGTGCCAGCTCAAGCCGGGGAACAGGGGGAAGCTACACCTTC